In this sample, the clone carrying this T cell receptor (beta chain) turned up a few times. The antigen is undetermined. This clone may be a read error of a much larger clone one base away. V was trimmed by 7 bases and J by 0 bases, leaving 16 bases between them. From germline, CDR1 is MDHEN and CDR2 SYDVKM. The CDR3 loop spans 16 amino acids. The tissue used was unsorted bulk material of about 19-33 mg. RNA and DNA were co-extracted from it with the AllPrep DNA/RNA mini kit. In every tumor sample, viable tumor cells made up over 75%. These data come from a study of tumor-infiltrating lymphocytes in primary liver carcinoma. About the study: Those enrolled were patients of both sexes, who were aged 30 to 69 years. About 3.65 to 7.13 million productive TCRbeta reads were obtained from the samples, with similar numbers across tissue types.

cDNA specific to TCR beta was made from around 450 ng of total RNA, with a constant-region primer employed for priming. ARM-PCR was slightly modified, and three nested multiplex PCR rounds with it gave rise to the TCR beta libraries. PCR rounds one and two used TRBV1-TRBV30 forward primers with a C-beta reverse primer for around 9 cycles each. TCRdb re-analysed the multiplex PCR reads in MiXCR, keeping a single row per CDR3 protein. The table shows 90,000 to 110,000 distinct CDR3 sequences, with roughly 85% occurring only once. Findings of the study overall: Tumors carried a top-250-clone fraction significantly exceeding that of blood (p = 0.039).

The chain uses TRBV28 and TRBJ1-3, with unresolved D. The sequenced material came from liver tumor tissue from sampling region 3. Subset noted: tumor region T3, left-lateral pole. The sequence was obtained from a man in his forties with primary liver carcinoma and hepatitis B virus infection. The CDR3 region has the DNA TGTGCCAGCACCCATATGGGGTTACCCTCTGGAAACACCATATATTTT. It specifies CASTHMGLPSGNTIYF.